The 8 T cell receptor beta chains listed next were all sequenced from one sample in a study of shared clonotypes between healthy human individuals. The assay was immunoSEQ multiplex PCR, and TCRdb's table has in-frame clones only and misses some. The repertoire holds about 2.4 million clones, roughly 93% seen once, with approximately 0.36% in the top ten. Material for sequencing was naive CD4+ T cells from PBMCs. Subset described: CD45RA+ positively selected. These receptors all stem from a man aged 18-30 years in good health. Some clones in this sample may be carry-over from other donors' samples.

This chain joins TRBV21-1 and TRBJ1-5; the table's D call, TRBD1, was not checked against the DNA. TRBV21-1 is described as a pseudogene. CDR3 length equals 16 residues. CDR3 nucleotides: TGTGCCAGCAGCAAAAGTAGGACAGAAGGCAATCAGCCCCAGCATTTT. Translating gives CASSKSRTEGNQPQHF.

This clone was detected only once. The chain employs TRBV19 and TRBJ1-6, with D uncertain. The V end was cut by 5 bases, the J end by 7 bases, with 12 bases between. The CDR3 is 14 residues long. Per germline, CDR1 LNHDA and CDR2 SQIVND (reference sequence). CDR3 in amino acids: CASSEPASNSPLHF. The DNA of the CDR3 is TGTGCCAGTAGTGAACCGGCCTCAAATTCACCCCTCCACTTT.

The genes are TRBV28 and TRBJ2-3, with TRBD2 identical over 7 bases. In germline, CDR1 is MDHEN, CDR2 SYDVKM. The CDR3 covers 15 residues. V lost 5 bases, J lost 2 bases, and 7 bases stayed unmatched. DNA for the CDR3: TGTGCCAGCAGTGCAGCGGGATCCCCCACAGATACGCAGTATTTT. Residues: CASSAAGSPTDTQYF.

Here the CDR3 reads CATSRPLLNEKLFF. CDR3 in DNA: TGTGCCACCAGCAGGCCTCTCCTTAATGAAAAACTGTTTTTT. The rearrangement uses TRBV15 and TRBJ1-4; D uncertain. Germline CDR1 and CDR2: LNHNV and YYDKDF (reference sequence). Trimming left V 3 bases short and J 4 bases short, with 9 bases between. This CDR3 has 14 residues.

The CDR3 spells CASSFGISYEQYF. The CDR3 nucleotides are TGTGCCAGCAGCTTCGGGATATCCTACGAGCAGTACTTC. The chain joins TRBV7-2 to TRBJ2-7, with a tentative D call TRBD2 (5 bases). Germline V gene data show CDR1 as SGHTA and CDR2 as FQGNSA. The CDR3 sequence is 13 residues long. The V and J ends lost 3 bases and 1 base respectively, with 7 bases between them.

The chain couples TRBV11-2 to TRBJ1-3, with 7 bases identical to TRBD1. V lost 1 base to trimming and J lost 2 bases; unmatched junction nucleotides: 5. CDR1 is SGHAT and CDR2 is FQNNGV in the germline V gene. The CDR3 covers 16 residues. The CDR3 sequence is CASSLGGTATGNTIYF. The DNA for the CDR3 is TGTGCCAGCAGCTTAGGAGGGACAGCAACTGGAAACACCATATATTTT.

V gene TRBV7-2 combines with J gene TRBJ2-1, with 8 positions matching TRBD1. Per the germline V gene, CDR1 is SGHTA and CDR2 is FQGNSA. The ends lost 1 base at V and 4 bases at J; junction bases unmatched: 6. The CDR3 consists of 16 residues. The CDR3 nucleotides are TGTGCCAGCAGCTTAGGGGGACAGGTAGAATACAATGAGCAGTTCTTC. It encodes CASSLGGQVEYNEQFF.

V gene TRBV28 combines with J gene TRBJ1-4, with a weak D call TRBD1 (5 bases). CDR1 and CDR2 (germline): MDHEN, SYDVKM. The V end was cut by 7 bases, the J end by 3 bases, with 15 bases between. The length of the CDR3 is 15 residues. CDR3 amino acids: CASNPTQGSNEKLFF. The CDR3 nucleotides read TGTGCCAGCAACCCCACGCAGGGATCTAATGAAAAACTGTTTTTT.